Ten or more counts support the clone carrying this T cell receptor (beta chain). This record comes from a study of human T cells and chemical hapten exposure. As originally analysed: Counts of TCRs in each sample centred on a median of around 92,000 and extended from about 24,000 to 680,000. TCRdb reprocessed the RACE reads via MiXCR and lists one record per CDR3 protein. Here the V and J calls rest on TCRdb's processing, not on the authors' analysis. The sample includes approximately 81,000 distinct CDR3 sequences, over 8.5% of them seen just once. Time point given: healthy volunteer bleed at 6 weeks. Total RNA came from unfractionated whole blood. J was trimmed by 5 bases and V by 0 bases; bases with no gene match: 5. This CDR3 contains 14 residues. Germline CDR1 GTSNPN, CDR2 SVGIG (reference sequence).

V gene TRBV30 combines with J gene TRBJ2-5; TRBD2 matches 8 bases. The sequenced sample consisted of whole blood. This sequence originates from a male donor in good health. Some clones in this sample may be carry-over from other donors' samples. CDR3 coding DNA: TGTGCCTGGAGTGTGCTCCCGGGAGGGGAGACCCAGTACTTC. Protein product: CAWSVLPGGETQYF.